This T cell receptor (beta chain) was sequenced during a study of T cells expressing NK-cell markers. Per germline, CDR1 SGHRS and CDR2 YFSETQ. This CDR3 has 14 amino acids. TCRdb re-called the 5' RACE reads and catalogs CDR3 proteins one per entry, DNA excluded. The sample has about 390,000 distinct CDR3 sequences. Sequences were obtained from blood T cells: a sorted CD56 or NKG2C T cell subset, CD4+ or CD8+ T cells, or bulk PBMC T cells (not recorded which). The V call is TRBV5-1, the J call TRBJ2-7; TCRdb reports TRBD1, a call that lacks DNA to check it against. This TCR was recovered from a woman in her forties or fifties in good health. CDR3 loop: CASSSRYQGREQYF. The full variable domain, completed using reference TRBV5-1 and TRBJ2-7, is KAGVTQTPRYLIKTRGQQVTLSCSPISGHRSVSWYQQTPGQGLQFLFEYFSETQRNKGNFPGRFSGRQFSNSRSEMNVSTLELGDSALYLCASSSRYQGREQYFGPGTRLTVT.